This T cell receptor beta chain emerged from a study of T-cell reconstitution after alpha-beta-depleted transplantation in children. The authors prepared the TCRbeta library with unique molecular identifiers. TCRdb redid the calling of the PCR reads with MiXCR, one entry per CDR3 protein. The table lists 450,000 to 700,000 distinct CDR3 sequences, more than 20% of them singletons. CDR1 and CDR2 (germline): MDHEN, SYDVKM. Trimming removed 6 bases from V and 6 bases from J; junction bases left unmatched: 7. This CDR3 has 15 residues. For this clonotype: The antigen remains unidentified.

Findings and limits, study-wide: Hyperexpanded clones declined; after one year, newly produced T cells mostly supplied diversity.

Sequenced here: PBMCs, sampled before TCRalphabeta/CD19-depleted stem cell transplant. The clonotype originates from a boy under three years old with Wiskott-Aldrich syndrome, due to receive a stem cell transplant. The V call is TRBV28, the J call TRBJ1-5; 11 bases agree with TRBD1. The CDR3 coding sequence is TGTGCCAGCAGCTCCCGGACAGGGGGCTTTCAGCCCCAGCATTTT. Translation gives CASSSRTGGFQPQHF.